Listed here are 28 T cell receptor beta chains from one sample, sequenced in a study of identifying expanded T cells in peripheral blood. The assay was immunoSEQ multiplex PCR, and TCRdb's table has in-frame clones only and misses some. The table shows approximately 100,000 clones, with 70% to 90% occurring only once. The sequencing sample was made of blood. The receptors here all came from a person aged 18 to 70 in good health.

The rearrangement joins TRBV5-4 to TRBJ2-2; D may be TRBD1 (6 bases). V was cut by 5 bases and J by 3 bases, with 11 bases left in between. Germline loops: CDR1 SGHNT, CDR2 YYREEE (reference sequence). The CDR3 consists of 14 residues. The CDR3 protein is CASSQGQDTGELFF. The CDR3 DNA reads as TGTGCCAGCAGTCAGGGGCAAGACACCGGGGAGCTGTTTTTT.

The chain couples TRBV2 to TRBJ2-1, with unresolved D. Germline CDR1 SNHLY, CDR2 FYNNEI. The CDR3 runs to 11 residues. V shed 4 bases and J shed 7 bases, with 5 bases lying between them. The CDR3, as DNA: TGTGCCAGCAGTGGTTTTAATGAGCAGTTCTTC. Amino acids: CASSGFNEQFF. The entire variable domain, with the rest obtained from reference TRBV2 and TRBJ2-1, is as follows: EPEVTQTPSHQVTQMGQEVILRCVPISNHLYFYWYRQILGQKVEFLVSFYNNEISEKSEIFDDQFSVERPDGSNFTLKIRSTKLEDSAMYFCASSGFNEQFFGPGTRLTVL.

This rearrangement joins TRBV5-4 to TRBJ2-5; TRBD2 agrees at 7 bases. Per the germline V gene, CDR1 is SGHNT and CDR2 is YYREEE (reference sequence). The CDR3 has 15 amino acids. V was clipped by 2 bases and J by 2 bases; unmatched bases: 6. CDR3 DNA sequence: TGTGCCAGCAGCTTAACAGCGGGGTTGCAAGAGACCCAGTACTTC. Translation: CASSLTAGLQETQYF.

The V call is TRBV5-1, the J call TRBJ1-5; 8 nucleotides line up with TRBD1. Trimming removed 0 bases from V and 1 base from J; junction bases left unmatched: 24. Germline CDR1 is SGHRS and CDR2 is YFSETQ. This CDR3 has 23 residues. The CDR3 loop reads CASSLAKFVLGQDRRISNQPQHF. CDR3 sequence (DNA): TGCGCCAGCAGCTTGGCCAAGTTCGTACTGGGACAGGACAGGAGAATAAGCAATCAGCCCCAGCATTTT.

The rearrangement joins TRBV6-4 to TRBJ1-4; 9 bases align to TRBD1. Germline-derived CDR1 and CDR2 are MRHNA and SNTAGT. This CDR3 is built from 15 residues. With V trimmed by 5 bases and J by 5 bases, 6 bases remained unmatched. CDR3 in DNA: TGTGCCAGCAGTCCCTGGACAGGGGTAAATGAAAAACTGTTTTTT. It is translated as CASSPWTGVNEKLFF.

The CDR3 here is CASSVNPPYRSSYEQYF. As DNA, the CDR3 is TGCGCCAGCAGTGTAAACCCCCCTTATCGAAGCTCCTACGAGCAGTACTTC. This chain links TRBV10-1 with TRBJ2-7; D is ambiguous. V was clipped by 4 bases and J by 0 bases, with 19 bases between them. The CDR3 has 17 residues. CDR1 is WNHNN, CDR2 SYGVQD, per germline (reference sequence).

The V call is TRBV19, the J call TRBJ2-7; 11 bases fit TRBD2. Trimming cost V 5 bases and J 3 bases; bases outside gene matches: 9. CDR1 and CDR2 (germline): LNHDA, SQIVND (reference sequence). The CDR3 totals 16 residues. The CDR3 nucleotides are TGTGCCAGTAGTGTGACTAGCGGGGCGAGATTCTACGAGCAGTACTTC. Its protein is CASSVTSGARFYEQYF. The full variable domain, completed using reference TRBV19 and TRBJ2-7, is DGGITQSPKYLFRKEGQNVTLSCEQNLNHDAMYWYRQDPGQGLRLIYYSQIVNDFQKGDIAEGYSVSREKKESFPLTVTSAQKNPTAFYLCASSVTSGARFYEQYFGPGTRLTVT.

This rearrangement joins TRBV5-4 to TRBJ2-7, with 12 bases identical to TRBD2. Trimming at V came to 5 bases and at J to 2 bases, leaving 5 bases not matched to a gene. This CDR3 region has 15 residues. Germline loops: CDR1 SGHNT, CDR2 YYREEE (reference sequence). The CDR3 DNA is TGTGCCAGCAGTTCTAGCGGGGGGGCCGCCTACGAGCAGTACTTC. As protein: CASSSSGGAAYEQYF.

This chain uses TRBV7-6 with TRBJ2-7; 10 bases fit TRBD1. Germline V gives CDR1 SGHVS, CDR2 FNYEAQ. CDR3 length: 16 residues. The V gene end was trimmed by 5 bases and the J gene end by 6 bases; junction bases not matched to a gene: 13. CDR3: CASSPNGPGQGFEQYF. CDR3 nucleotide sequence: TGTGCCAGCAGCCCCAATGGGCCGGGACAGGGGTTCGAGCAGTACTTC.

The chain employs TRBV7-2 and TRBJ1-5, with D uncertain. Germline V CDR1 and CDR2: SGHTA, FQGNSA. The CDR3 has 12 residues. Trimming shortened V by 2 bases and J by 7 bases, and 6 bases separated the two germline ends. The CDR3 DNA reads as TGTGCCAGCAGCTTACCGGCACAGCCCCAGCATTTT. Amino acid sequence: CASSLPAQPQHF. The full variable domain, rest sourced from reference TRBV7-2 and TRBJ1-5, is GAGVSQSPSNKVTEKGKDVELRCDPISGHTALYWYRQSLGQGLEFLIYFQGNSAPDKSGLPSDRFSAERTGGSVSTLTIQRTQQEDSAVYLCASSLPAQPQHFGDGTRLSIL.

The chain has TRBV29-1 and TRBJ2-7; the match to TRBD1 covers 7 bases. The CDR3 extends over 13 amino acids. With V trimmed by 6 bases and J by 4 bases, 9 bases remained unmatched. The V gene's germline CDR1 is SQVTM and CDR2 ANQGSEA. The CDR3, as DNA: TGCAGCGTCTCAGGGGGAAGTGCGTACGAGCAGTACTTC. This codes for CSVSGGSAYEQYF.

The V gene is TRBV6-4, the J gene TRBJ2-1, with D tentatively TRBD1 (6 bases). The V end was cut by 6 bases, the J end by 6 bases, with 12 bases between. The CDR3 totals 13 residues. Germline values: CDR1 MRHNA, CDR2 SNTAGT. CDR3 nucleotides: TGTGCCAGCAGCGACAGGTTTACCAATGAGCAGTTCTTC. Amino acid sequence: CASSDRFTNEQFF.

The rearrangement joins TRBV9 to TRBJ2-1; 9 positions match TRBD1. Germline CDR1 is SGDLS and CDR2 is YYNGEE. Trimming took 0 bases from V and 7 from J; bases not matched to a gene: 8. This CDR3 has 16 amino acids. The DNA for the CDR3 is TGTGCCAGCAGCGTAGCGGGCCCGGGGACAGGGAATGAGCAGTTCTTC. This translates into CASSVAGPGTGNEQFF.

This chain links TRBV7-2 with TRBJ1-2; 8 bases line up with TRBD1. CDR1 is SGHTA, CDR2 FQGNSA, per germline. The V gene end was trimmed by 1 base and the J gene end by 12 bases; junction bases not matched to a gene: 7. The CDR3 is 13 residues long. Written as DNA, the CDR3 is TGTGCCAGCAGCTTAGTCTTGCACAGGGGGGACACCTTC. It codes for CASSLVLHRGDTF. Looking up the rest from reference TRBV7-2 and TRBJ1-2 gives the full variable domain: GAGVSQSPSNKVTEKGKDVELRCDPISGHTALYWYRQSLGQGLEFLIYFQGNSAPDKSGLPSDRFSAERTGGSVSTLTIQRTQQEDSAVYLCASSLVLHRGDTFGSGTRLTVV.

This chain links TRBV15 with TRBJ2-1; 9 bases are a match to TRBD1. This CDR3 region has 14 residues. CDR1 LNHNV and CDR2 YYDKDF come from the germline V gene (reference sequence). V trimming: 2 bases; J trimming: 9 bases; junction bases outside the gene matches: 5. This chain's CDR3 is CATSRKQGASEQFF. CDR3 nucleotide sequence: TGTGCCACCAGCAGAAAACAGGGGGCGTCTGAGCAGTTCTTC.

This rearrangement joins TRBV10-3 to TRBJ1-6; TRBD1 agrees at 7 bases. This CDR3 contains 14 residues. Looked up from germline, CDR1 is ENHRY and CDR2 is SYGVKD. Trimming at V came to 7 bases and at J to 8 bases, leaving 8 bases not matched to a gene. The CDR3 coding sequence is TGTGCCATCAAACCCACAGGGGTAGATTCACCCCTCCACTTT. Its protein product is CAIKPTGVDSPLHF.

The CDR3 DNA is TGTGCCTCGGCCGAGGCGTTTCTGTACACTGAAGCTTTCTTT. Translation gives CASAEAFLYTEAFF. J is TRBJ1-1 and V is TRBV6-5; D remains unclear. V was trimmed by 11 bases and J by 3 bases, leaving 19 bases between them. Germline V CDR1 and CDR2: MNHEY, SVGAGI. The CDR3 loop spans 14 amino acids.

This clone has only one observation. The V and J genes are TRBV11-2 and TRBJ2-7; a weak D match, TRBD1 (6 bases). The V and J ends lost 2 bases and 0 bases respectively, with 8 bases between them. The CDR3 is made up of 14 amino acids. The germline V gene has CDR1 SGHAT and CDR2 FQNNGV. CDR3 region: CASSLSGASYEQYF. In nucleotides, the CDR3 is TGTGCCAGCAGCTTATCAGGGGCCTCCTACGAGCAGTACTTC.

This rearrangement joins TRBV29-1 to TRBJ1-2; 7 bases are shared with TRBD1. The ends lost 3 bases at V and 4 bases at J; junction bases unmatched: 5. From germline, CDR1 is SQVTM and CDR2 ANQGSEA. This CDR3 is built from 13 residues. The DNA of the CDR3 is TGCAGCGTTGAGGAGGGGACAGTCTATGGCTACACCTTC. The encoded protein is CSVEEGTVYGYTF. Drawing the rest from reference TRBV29-1 and TRBJ1-2, the complete variable domain is SAVISQKPSRDICQRGTSLTIQCQVDSQVTMMFWYRQQPGQSLTLIATANQGSEATYESGFVIDKFPISRPNLTFSTLTVSNMSPEDSSIYLCSVEEGTVYGYTFGSGTRLTVV.

The chain is built from TRBV4-3 and TRBJ2-3, with TRBD2 matching over 7 bases. CDR1 and CDR2 (germline): LGHNA, YSLEER. CDR3 length: 15 amino acids. V dropped 2 bases and J dropped 6; count of bases not matched to a gene: 8. CDR3 residues: CASSQRGDGGDTQYF. The DNA for the CDR3 is TGCGCCAGCAGCCAAAGAGGGGACGGGGGGGATACGCAGTATTTT.

The V gene is TRBV5-8, the J gene TRBJ2-2; no reliable D call. The CDR3 has 16 residues. CDR1 is SGHTS and CDR2 is YDEGEE in the germline V gene. V was clipped by 0 bases and J by 2 bases, with 11 bases between them. The CDR3 is CASSLGVYTNTGELFF. The CDR3 nucleotides read TGTGCCAGCAGCTTGGGGGTCTACACCAACACCGGGGAGCTGTTTTTT.

The rearrangement links TRBV27 to TRBJ2-2, with D perhaps being TRBD1 or TRBD2 (5 bases each). The V end was cut by 8 bases, the J end by 1 base, with 11 bases between. The CDR3 is 14 amino acids. From germline, CDR1 is MNHEY and CDR2 SMNVEV (reference sequence). The CDR3, as DNA: TGTGCCAGCGAAGGGACGGGGAACACCGGGGAGCTGTTTTTT. Its translation: CASEGTGNTGELFF.

This rearrangement joins TRBV30 to TRBJ2-3, with D perhaps TRBD2 (5 bases). Trimming left V 7 bases short and J 11 bases short, with 13 bases between. The germline V gene encodes CDR1 GTSNPN and CDR2 SVGIG (reference sequence). This CDR3 is 10 amino acids long. The CDR3 DNA follows: TGTGCCTTGGACCTCGGAGGGCAGTATTTT. It yields the protein CALDLGGQYF. Supplemented by reference TRBV30 and TRBJ2-3, the full variable domain reads SQTIHQWPATLVQPVGSPLSLECTVEGTSNPNLYWYRQAAGRGLQLLFYSVGIGQISSEVPQNLSASRPQDRQFILSSKKLLLSDSGFYLCALDLGGQYFGPGTRLTVL.

The V and J genes are TRBV5-6 and TRBJ1-6; D gene ambiguous. This CDR3 is built from 14 residues. The germline V and J ends were trimmed by 1 base and 7 bases, with 9 bases remaining between them. Looked up from germline, CDR1 is SGHDT and CDR2 is YYEEEE. CDR3 nucleotide sequence: TGTGCCAGCAGCTTGAGGAACAGAAATTCACCCCTCCACTTT. As protein: CASSLRNRNSPLHF.

The V call is TRBV19, the J call TRBJ1-2; TRBD1 is a possible D gene (6 bases). Per germline, CDR1 LNHDA and CDR2 SQIVND (reference sequence). The CDR3 contains 14 residues. The V end was cut by 3 bases, the J end by 6 bases, with 14 bases between. DNA for the CDR3: TGTGCCAGTAGTATTGAGGGCAGGGGAAATGGCTACACCTTC. It encodes CASSIEGRGNGYTF.

V gene TRBV7-2 combines with J gene TRBJ2-1; D is perhaps TRBD1 (6 bases). Germline V gene lookup returns CDR1 SGHTA and CDR2 FQGNSA. The V and J ends lost 2 bases and 5 bases respectively, with 10 bases between them. CDR3 length equals 14 residues. The CDR3 DNA follows: TGTGCCAGCAGCTTAATTGGGGGCGACAATGAGCAGTTCTTC. It encodes CASSLIGGDNEQFF.

This clone appeared once. The chain joins TRBV4-3 to TRBJ1-2; D remains ambiguous. The CDR3 spans 14 residues. V shed 1 base and J shed 7 bases, with 13 bases lying between them. Germline-derived CDR1 and CDR2 are LGHNA and YSLEER. The CDR3 nucleotides are TGCGCCAGCAGCCAAGGGTTCGCGGTCGGTGGCTACACCTTC. This translates into CASSQGFAVGGYTF.

The chain links TRBV28 to TRBJ1-1, with 8 bases fitting TRBD1. This CDR3 is 14 amino acids long. CDR1 MDHEN and CDR2 SYDVKM come from the germline V gene. V lost 7 bases to trimming and J lost 5 bases; unmatched junction nucleotides: 9. CDR3 sequence (DNA): TGTGCCAGCAAAACCGGACAGGGCAGGACTGAAGCTTTCTTT. Amino acids: CASKTGQGRTEAFF.